This T cell receptor (beta chain) was sequenced for a study of blood T cells in healthy people across ages. General observations from the study: A strong correlation between TCR beta diversity and naive T cell percentage was seen. As age increased, TCR beta diversity per million T cells fell in a roughly linear fashion.

PCR was performed a second time for 7 to 11 cycles using a sample-barcoded 5' primer and a J-beta primer mix. TCRdb reanalysed the 5' RACE reads using MiXCR and keeps one entry per CDR3 protein. The sample lists roughly 2 million distinct CDR3 sequences, approximately 50% occurring once. The sample holds a few counts of this clonotype. The antigen is unknown. Each donor had roughly 10 milliliters of peripheral blood drawn. At least 5.5 micrograms of total RNA were extracted per sample. The CDR3 loop spans 17 amino acids. Per germline, CDR1 DFQATT and CDR2 SNEGSKA (reference sequence). This TCR was sampled from a woman aged 40-49 years in good health. The sequenced material came from blood. This chain connects TRBV20-1 to TRBJ2-7; D is uncertain. The J call may be wrong; the DNA end is better matched by TRBJ2-5. The CDR3 reads CSARDAAAPIREETQYF. The CDR3 coding sequence is TGCAGTGCTAGAGATGCGGCGGCTCCAATCCGAGAAGAGACCCAGTACTTC.